The present entry profiles one TCR beta chain with its context. The data were produced by immunoSEQ multiplex PCR, yet TCRdb's version contains in-frame clones alone and is incomplete. The data contain 60,000 to 70,000 clones, 80% to 90% of them singletons. The source of the sample is a study of OX40 agonist ivuxolimab in advanced cancers. In germline, CDR1 is MNHNS, CDR2 SASEGT. The V and J ends lost 0 bases and 7 bases respectively, with 19 bases between them. The CDR3 is made up of 17 amino acids. The chain uses TRBV6-1 and TRBJ2-4; D is unclear. The TCR sequence derives from an adult with an advanced solid tumor such as melanoma, head and neck, liver or kidney cancer. The source material was CD4+ or CD8+ T cells sorted from blood, sampled in a trial of the OX40 agonist ivuxolimab. The chain's CDR3 is CASSEASDLGFSNIQYF. CDR3 sequence (DNA): TGTGCCAGCAGTGAAGCGTCAGATCTGGGATTCTCCAACATTCAGTACTTC.